This TCR beta chain comes out of a study of OX40 agonist ivuxolimab in advanced cancers. As regards this clone: Antigen: not known.

Whole-study findings and limits: Certain nonresponding patients likewise had low normalized T-cell clonal expansion.

This table comes from immunoSEQ multiplex PCR, and its TCRdb copy is limited to in-frame clones, with some not included. Of tens of thousands of clones listed, over 75% are singletons. Trimming shortened V by 2 bases and J by 8 bases, and 9 bases separated the two germline ends. CDR1 and CDR2 from the germline V gene are PRHDT and FYEKMQ (reference sequence). CDR3 length: 12 amino acids. The sequence was collected from an adult with an advanced solid tumor such as melanoma, head and neck, liver or kidney cancer. The chain employs TRBV13 and TRBJ1-1; D uncertain. Source: CD4+ or CD8+ T cells sorted from blood, taken in a trial of the OX40 agonist ivuxolimab. This chain's CDR3 is CASSLSQAEAFF. The CDR3 region has the DNA TGTGCCAGCAGCTTAAGCCAGGCCGAAGCTTTCTTT.